The next 6 T cell receptor beta chains were all read from a single sample in a study of shared clonotypes between healthy human individuals. TCRdb keeps only in-frame clones here, not all; method: immunoSEQ multiplex PCR. This sample has 180,000 or so clones; 85% to 95% occur once, and the top ten carry around 0.067%. Sequenced: naive CD4+ T cells sorted from blood. The subset was: CD45RA+ positively selected. All receptors come from a woman aged 25 to 39 in good health.

The gene calls are TRBV7-9 and TRBJ2-1; 9 nucleotides align to TRBD1. V gave up 7 bases and J gave up 5 bases; unmatched junction bases: 9. In germline, CDR1 is SEHNR, CDR2 FQNEAQ (reference sequence). CDR3 length: 15 residues. Here the CDR3 reads CASNLGQGIDNEQFF. The CDR3 nucleotides read TGTGCCAGCAACCTTGGACAGGGGATAGACAATGAGCAGTTCTTC.

J is TRBJ2-7 and V is TRBV21-1; the tabulated D call, TRBD2, remains unverified against the DNA. TRBV21-1 is given as a pseudogene. The CDR3 runs 16 residues. As DNA, the CDR3 is TGTGCCAGCAGCAAAGCTGCCCCGGGAGTCGCCTACGAGCAGTACTTC. Protein: CASSKAAPGVAYEQYF.

V and J are TRBV7-8 and TRBJ2-1; TRBD2 matches at 8 bases. The ends lost 3 bases at V and 5 bases at J; junction bases unmatched: 9. Germline CDR1 SGHVS, CDR2 FQNEAQ. This CDR3 contains 16 residues. CDR3 coding DNA: TGTGCCAGCAGCTTCCTAAGACTAGCGTTGAACAATGAGCAGTTCTTC. Protein sequence: CASSFLRLALNNEQFF.

The chain uses TRBV4-1 and TRBJ2-7; 7 nucleotides align to TRBD2. The CDR3 covers 15 residues. CDR1 and CDR2 (germline): MGHRA, YSYEKL. The junction had 8 bases not matched to a gene; V was cut back by 3 bases and J by 3 bases. Here the CDR3 DNA reads TGCGCCAGCAGCCAGGGGGGGGGAGGAGACTACGAGCAGTACTTC. It translates to CASSQGGGGDYEQYF.

The chain combines TRBV28 with TRBJ2-1; D is possibly TRBD1 (5 bases). V was trimmed by 5 bases and J by 9 bases, leaving 5 bases between them. The germline V gene encodes CDR1 MDHEN and CDR2 SYDVKM. The CDR3 covers 10 residues. The CDR3 here is CASSRGEQFF. The CDR3 DNA reads TGTGCCAGCAGTAGGGGTGAGCAGTTCTTC.

The chain combines TRBV7-3 with TRBJ2-2, with no clear D. From germline, CDR1 is SGHTA and CDR2 FQGTGA. The V end lost 0 bases, the J end lost 0 bases, and 11 bases lay between the germline ends. This CDR3 spans 17 amino acids. CDR3 bases: TGTGCCAGCAGCTTAACTGGCGGACCCACGAACACCGGGGAGCTGTTTTTT. Amino acids: CASSLTGGPTNTGELFF.